The rows below give T cell receptor beta chains drawn from one sample of a study of CD8 T cells in Susac syndrome. TCRdb ran MiXCR on the immunoSEQ multiplex PCR reads and lists one entry per CDR3 protein. The sample has about 210,000 distinct CDR3 sequences; around 95% are singletons. Sequencing input: CD4+ T cells from PBMCs. The receptors originated from a human donor with multiple sclerosis. The CDR3 runs from the conserved cysteine through the conserved F or W. D genes are given only for firm matches. Not every row has a clone size; where given, it reads once, few, many or a size class.

len,v_gene,abundance,j_gene,d_gene,CDR3nt,CDR3aa
13,TRBV29-1,NA,TRBJ2-7,TRBD2,TGCAGCGTTGCCAGCGGGACCTACTACGAGCAGTACTTC,CSVASGTYYEQYF
14,TRBV20-1,NA,TRBJ2-7,TRBD1,TGCAGTGCTCACACCCCGGGACAGGGTTGGGAGCAGTACTTC,CSAHTPGQGWEQYF
12,TRBV12-3/TRBV12-4,NA,TRBJ1-1,NA,TGTGCCAGCAGCTCCGACACGGCTGAAGCTTTCTTT,CASSSDTAEAFF
12,TRBV25-1,NA,TRBJ2-2,NA,TGTGCCAGCAGTGAATATAGGGGGGAGCTGTTTTTT,CASSEYRGELFF
14,TRBV3-1,NA,TRBJ2-2,NA,TGTGCCAGCAGTCTATTACGGGTCACCGGGGAGCTGTTTTTT,CASSLLRVTGELFF
12,TRBV7-2,NA,TRBJ2-5,NA,TGTGCCAGCAGCGGGACACAAGAGACCCAGTACTTC,CASSGTQETQYF
14,TRBV15,NA,TRBJ2-7,NA,TGTGCCACCAGCAGAGGTTACGGTTCCTACGAGCAGTACTTC,CATSRGYGSYEQYF
13,TRBV29-1,few,TRBJ2-1,TRBD2,TGCAGCGTTGGGTCTAGCGGGAGTAATGAGCAGTTCTTC,CSVGSSGSNEQFF
15,TRBV25-1,once,TRBJ2-7,NA,TGTGCCAGCTCAGGGAACCGGGGGTTATCCTACGAGCAGTACTTC,CASSGNRGLSYEQYF
13,TRBV20-1,NA,TRBJ2-5,NA,TGCAGTGCTAGTGTCCCCGGAGACGAGACCCAGTACTTC,CSASVPGDETQYF
13,TRBV12-3/TRBV12-4,once,TRBJ2-7,TRBD2,TGTGCCAGCAGCCCAGGGAGGGTAGGCGAGCAGTACTTC,CASSPGRVGEQYF
16,TRBV20-1,NA,TRBJ2-7,NA,TGCAGTGCTAGAGATCCGCGGGCGGACAGTACCTACGAGCAGTACTTC,CSARDPRADSTYEQYF
14,TRBV27,NA,TRBJ2-7,NA,TGTGCCAGCAGCCCGGGTGGACAGACCTACGAGCAGTACTTC,CASSPGGQTYEQYF
14,TRBV11-2,NA,TRBJ1-2,NA,TGTGCCAGCAGCTTAGTCGGGGAAGGGTATGGCTACACCTTC,CASSLVGEGYGYTF
12,TRBV20-1,NA,TRBJ2-7,NA,TGCAGTGCTGTAGGAGAGTCATACGAGCAGTACTTC,CSAVGESYEQYF
14,TRBV18,NA,TRBJ2-5,NA,TGTGCCAGCTCACAATGGACAGAGCAAGAGACCCAGTACTTC,CASSQWTEQETQYF
15,TRBV29-1,once,TRBJ2-3,TRBD1,TGCAGCGTTGGACGAGACAGGGGGAGCACAGATACGCAGTATTTT,CSVGRDRGSTDTQYF
18,TRBV20-1,NA,TRBJ2-1,TRBD2,TGCAGTGCTCGCGATAGGACAGGGACTAGCGGGGGATACAATGAGCAGTTCTTC,CSARDRTGTSGGYNEQFF
16,TRBV6-2/TRBV6-3,NA,TRBJ1-1,TRBD1,TGTGCCAGCAGTTACTCGATGGGACAGATTAACACTGAAGCTTTCTTT,CASSYSMGQINTEAFF
13,TRBV18,NA,TRBJ2-5,NA,TGTGCCAGCTCACCACGAGTTGGAGAGACCCAGTACTTC,CASSPRVGETQYF
12,TRBV9,NA,TRBJ1-6,NA,TGTGCCAGCAGCGATAGGTCATCACCCCTCCACTTT,CASSDRSSPLHF
14,TRBV11-2,NA,TRBJ1-5,TRBD1,TGTGCCAGCAGCGACAGGGGGAGCAATCAGCCCCAGCATTTT,CASSDRGSNQPQHF
12,TRBV12-3/TRBV12-4,once,TRBJ2-1,NA,TGTGCCAGCAGGGGTGGATCGAATGAGCAGTTCTTC,CASRGGSNEQFF
12,TRBV6-5,NA,TRBJ1-1,NA,TGTGCCAGCAGAGAAGAGGGGACTGAAGCTTTCTTT,CASREEGTEAFF
16,TRBV4-1,NA,TRBJ2-1,TRBD2,TGCGCCAGCAGCCAATCGCTAGCGGGGGCCCTCAATGAGCAGTTCTTC,CASSQSLAGALNEQFF
15,TRBV9,NA,TRBJ2-5,NA,TGTGCCAGCAGCGTAGCGCCGGGGGCCGGGGAGACCCAGTACTTC,CASSVAPGAGETQYF
12,TRBV19,NA,TRBJ2-7,NA,TGTGCCAGTAAAGGTAAAGGCGGGGAGCAGTACTTC,CASKGKGGEQYF
16,TRBV2,NA,TRBJ1-5,TRBD1,TGTGCCAGCAGTGGGTATCCGGGACAGGGACGTCGGCCCCAGCATTTT,CASSGYPGQGRRPQHF
15,TRBV3-1,NA,TRBJ2-7,TRBD2,TGTGCCAGCAGCCAAGGGCGGGAGGTCACCTACGAGCAGTACTTC,CASSQGREVTYEQYF
17,TRBV20-1,NA,TRBJ2-6,NA,TGCAGTGCTAGAAAAACAAGCCTCCTCTCTGGGGCCAACGTCCTGACTTTC,CSARKTSLLSGANVLTF
16,TRBV19,NA,TRBJ2-1,NA,TGTGCCAGTAGGAATGGAATACCTTCAGCGGCAAGTGAGCAGTTCTTC,CASRNGIPSAASEQFF
14,TRBV20-1,NA,TRBJ1-2,TRBD1,TGCAGTGCTAGAAAAGGGGGCGCGACGGGTGGCTACACCTTC,CSARKGGATGGYTF
13,TRBV5-1,NA,TRBJ1-2,NA,TGCGCCAGCAGCTTGGCAGTTTCGGGTGGCTACACCTTC,CASSLAVSGGYTF
15,TRBV18,NA,TRBJ2-7,TRBD2,TGTGCCAGCTCACCGCTAGCGGGGGACCTCTACGAGCAGTACTTC,CASSPLAGDLYEQYF
14,TRBV29-1,NA,TRBJ1-2,TRBD1,TGCAGCGTTGGAGACAGGGCGGGACTCTATGGCTACACCTTC,CSVGDRAGLYGYTF